The clone carrying this T cell receptor (beta chain) was seen ten or more times. These data come from a study of CD8+CD57+ T cells in acquired aplastic anemia. Across the whole study: An average of roughly 3 ug of DNA was obtained from sorted CD4+ and CD8+ cells.

Germline values: CDR1 DFQATT, CDR2 SNEGSKA (reference sequence). The CDR3 loop spans 15 amino acids. With 0 bases clipped from V and 9 bases from J, the junction kept 5 bases outside the gene matches. The study profiled TCR beta VDJ and CDR3 using genomic DNA as template. TCRdb fed the reads into MiXCR, producing one record per CDR3 protein. This sample has around 430,000 distinct CDR3 sequences, with around 33% found just once. Previously, flow cytometry had revealed CD8+CD57+ cell expansion in the patients chosen for sequencing. Input material: sorted CD4+, CD8+, or CD8+CD57+ T cells (not recorded which) from PBMCs. This chain joins TRBV20-1 and TRBJ1-6, with 10 bases that match TRBD1. This TCR derives from a human donor with aplastic anemia. The CDR3 DNA reads as TGCAGTGCTAGAGATCTGGGGACAGGGGTTTCACCCCTCCACTTT. Translating it yields CSARDLGTGVSPLHF.